This passage covers 14 T cell receptor beta chains from one sample sequenced in a study of cytomegalovirus exposure and HLA in healthy donors. Primers: 60 Vbeta forward and 13 Jbeta reverse. The assay was immunoSEQ multiplex PCR, and TCRdb's table has in-frame clones only and misses some. The sample holds about 74,000 clones. Sequencing used PBMCs. Every receptor here comes from a female donor in good health and CMV-seropositive.

This chain connects TRBV14 to TRBJ2-5, with TRBD2 as a possible D gene (6 bases). The CDR3 is made up of 15 amino acids. Per germline, CDR1 SGHDN and CDR2 FVKESK. Trimming pared 4 bases from V and 0 bases from J, leaving 12 bases between. CDR3 amino acids: CASSPGIADQETQYF. DNA of the CDR3: TGTGCCAGCAGCCCCGGGATAGCGGACCAAGAGACCCAGTACTTC.

The chain couples TRBV11-3 to TRBJ2-2; D not resolved. V was trimmed by 3 bases and J by 7 bases, leaving 9 bases between them. CDR1 and CDR2 (germline): SGHNT, YENEEA. This CDR3 has 13 amino acids. For the CDR3, the DNA is TGTGCCAGCAGCTTTTCACAAAGCGGGGAGCTGTTTTTT. This encodes CASSFSQSGELFF.

The V and J genes are TRBV7-9 and TRBJ2-7; D is undetermined. The CDR3 totals 15 residues. In germline, CDR1 is SEHNR, CDR2 FQNEAQ (reference sequence). The V gene lost 1 base and the J gene lost 0 bases, with 10 bases spanning the gap. The CDR3 region has the DNA TGTGCCAGCAGCTTAGGGTCTACAGCCTCCTACGAGCAGTACTTC. Encoded protein: CASSLGSTASYEQYF.

The CDR3 region has the DNA TGCGCCAGCAGCCATATCCTGGCCCCCGAGCAGTACTTC. Translated, it gives CASSHILAPEQYF. This chain connects TRBV4-1 to TRBJ2-7; no reliable D call. This CDR3 is built from 13 residues. Trimming took 3 bases from V and 6 from J, leaving 12 bases between them. Germline V CDR1 and CDR2: MGHRA, YSYEKL.

The rearrangement links TRBV7-9 to TRBJ2-1; TRBD2 agrees at 12 bases. V was pared by 5 bases and J by 5 bases, with 4 bases of the junction left unmatched. The CDR3 runs to 15 residues. The germline gives CDR1 SEHNR, CDR2 FQNEAQ (reference sequence). The CDR3 loop reads CASSGRTSGDNEQFF. The CDR3 nucleotides are TGTGCCAGCAGCGGACGGACTAGCGGGGACAATGAGCAGTTCTTC.

The chain couples TRBV4-1 to TRBJ2-7; 7 bases map to TRBD1. Germline V gene lookup returns CDR1 MGHRA and CDR2 YSYEKL. This CDR3 spans 16 amino acids. V shed 0 bases, J shed 1 base, and the junction held 6 bases outside the gene matches. The CDR3 sequence is CASSQEGADRSYEQYF. The CDR3 DNA reads TGCGCCAGCAGCCAAGAAGGTGCGGACAGGTCCTACGAGCAGTACTTC.

The chain recombines TRBV6-1 with TRBJ1-2, with 8 bases fitting TRBD1. CDR1 and CDR2 from the germline V gene are MNHNS and SASEGT. The CDR3 is 14 residues long. V lost 1 base to trimming and J lost 4 bases; unmatched junction nucleotides: 2. CDR3 sequence reads: CASSEGQGFYGYTF. CDR3 DNA sequence: TGTGCCAGCAGTGAAGGACAGGGGTTCTATGGCTACACCTTC.

The chain recombines TRBV7-8 with TRBJ2-7, with 7 bases identical to TRBD2. The CDR3 extends over 15 amino acids. The germline V gene encodes CDR1 SGHVS and CDR2 FQNEAQ. J lost 4 bases, V lost 7 bases, and 13 bases had no gene match. CDR3 protein: CASTKGAGDQYEQYF. The CDR3, as DNA: TGTGCCAGCACCAAGGGTGCGGGGGACCAATACGAGCAGTACTTC. Full variable domain (missing parts from reference TRBV7-8 and TRBJ2-7): GAGVSQSPRYKVAKRGQDVALRCDPISGHVSLFWYQQALGQGPEFLTYFQNEAQLDKSGLPSDRFFAERPEGSVSTLKIQRTQQEDSAVYLCASTKGAGDQYEQYFGPGTRLTVT.

The V gene is TRBV6-6, the J gene TRBJ1-5; TRBD1 aligns across 7 bases. This CDR3 has 15 amino acids. V was clipped by 5 bases and J by 3 bases; unmatched bases: 7. In germline, CDR1 is MNHNY, CDR2 SVGAGI (reference sequence). The CDR3 here is CASSPRDSHNQPQHF. For the CDR3, the DNA is TGTGCCAGCAGTCCCCGGGACAGTCACAATCAGCCCCAGCATTTT.

This sequence joins TRBV9 and TRBJ2-7; 7 positions agree with TRBD1. From germline, CDR1 is SGDLS and CDR2 YYNGEE. The CDR3 totals 15 residues. J was trimmed by 2 bases and V by 0 bases; bases with no gene match: 5. The CDR3 reads CASSVEGTDAYEQYF. In DNA, the CDR3 is TGTGCCAGCAGCGTAGAGGGGACAGACGCCTACGAGCAGTACTTC.

The chain joins TRBV29-1 to TRBJ1-4, with D possibly being TRBD1 (6 bases). Germline assignment: CDR1 SQVTM and CDR2 ANQGSEA. The CDR3 covers 12 residues. Deletions cut 6 bases from V and 3 bases from J, with 8 bases between. CDR3 loop: CSVQGSNEKLFF. The CDR3 DNA reads TGCAGCGTACAGGGCTCTAATGAAAAACTGTTTTTT.

J is TRBJ1-2 and V is TRBV5-1; 7 bases match TRBD1. Germline CDR1 is SGHRS and CDR2 is YFSETQ. With V trimmed by 5 bases and J by 4 bases, 8 bases remained unmatched. The CDR3 spans 14 residues. The CDR3: CASRPTGQLYGYTF. The CDR3 DNA reads as TGCGCCAGCAGGCCGACGGGACAGCTCTATGGCTACACCTTC.

The rearrangement joins TRBV7-2 to TRBJ2-3, with 9 bases that match TRBD2. V trimming: 5 bases; J trimming: 4 bases; junction bases outside the gene matches: 10. CDR3 length: 16 amino acids. CDR1 and CDR2 (germline): SGHTA, FQGNSA. This CDR3 reads CASSQSSGVPPDTQYF. The DNA for the CDR3 is TGTGCCAGCAGCCAGTCTAGCGGGGTCCCCCCAGATACGCAGTATTTT.

The chain joins TRBV5-6 to TRBJ2-2; 8 bases are shared with TRBD2. Germline V gene data show CDR1 as SGHDT and CDR2 as YYEEEE. The CDR3 covers 15 residues. V was clipped by 3 bases and J by 5 bases; unmatched bases: 6. This CDR3 is CASSSREGMTGELFF. The DNA for the CDR3 is TGTGCCAGCAGCTCCCGGGAGGGGATGACCGGGGAGCTGTTTTTT.